The clone carrying this TCR beta chain was recorded at least ten times. Its antigen is undetermined. The data were obtained in a study of response to subunit inactivated influenza vaccine. General study points: Each seasonal influenza vaccination recruits few new T cells, the authors suggested.

Per germline, CDR1 SGHNT and CDR2 YYREEE (reference sequence). The CDR3 runs to 15 residues. V was shortened by 0 bases and J by 0 bases, with 8 bases between the two germline ends. TCRdb re-analysed the RT-PCR reads in MiXCR, keeping a single row per CDR3 protein. The sample has around 520,000 distinct CDR3 sequences, approximately 12% seen once. V usage is TRBV5-4 and J usage is TRBJ2-3, with a tentative D call TRBD1 (5 bases). This specimen was PBMCs from blood, taken on the day of vaccination. The TCR originated in a man in his fifties or sixties who received an inactivated influenza vaccine. DNA of the CDR3: TGTGCCAGCAGCTTGGTTGGGGCTAGCACAGATACGCAGTATTTT. This sequence encodes CASSLVGASTDTQYF.